This T cell receptor beta chain originates from a study of T cell responses to AZD1222 COVID-19 vaccine. The study, taken as a whole, reports: Across the whole spike, CD4 TCRs peaked at regions 160-218 and 743-854. Donors in the cohort were predominantly white British and more often female, and clonal diversity was possibly underestimated. Unmutated variant regions are reportedly the target of nearly half of TCRs that are spike-specific.

Regarding this clone: The antigen is unknown. Compared with germline, one end of the junction differs, possibly owing to a read error.

Here immunoSEQ multiplex PCR was the method, and the copy in TCRdb shows in-frame clones only, minus some. This sample has approximately 100,000 clones; around nine tenths occur once, and the top ten carry roughly 20%. Germline CDR1 reads KGHSH; CDR2 reads LQKENI. The CDR3 extends over 14 amino acids. The origin of this receptor is an adult in good health. This specimen was peripheral blood, taken on day 0 of AZD1222 vaccination. This chain connects TRBV18 to TRBJ1-1, with D tentatively TRBD1 (5 bases). Here the CDR3 reads CASSPTISDTGYLF. The CDR3 DNA follows: TGTGCCAGCTCACCAACTATTTCCGACACAGGTTATTTGTTT.